This T cell receptor beta chain was retrieved from a study of identical twins (dated by TCRdb to about 2016). Looking at the study overall: To test whether fetal clonotypes persist, this study deep-sequenced TCR alpha and beta repertoires from monozygotic twins, from unrelated adults of various ages, and from cord blood. To rule out contamination, the twin experiments were replicated at different times with different library preparation protocols. The paper's findings and limits, for the study overall: Fewer insertions were carried by abundant cord blood beta clonotypes; a weaker similar trend was observed in young adult naive repertoires, while no such trend was observed in memory repertoires. In monozygotic twins, recombination models systematically underestimated out-of-frame TCR alpha sharing, but the models matched the sharing seen between unrelated individuals. Compared with coincidental sharing between unrelated individuals, out-of-frame TCR alpha sequences shared between twins showed an excess of sequences with low generation probability. Zero-insertion analyses could be partly confounded by invariant T cells such as MAIT and iNKT, although diverse VJ usage argued against such confounding for most clonotypes. Excess twin sharing in beta out-of-frame sequences was weaker because fewer shared sequences lowered the signal-to-noise ratio. Because the same donors could not be followed over many years, the conclusions depended on cross-sectional statistical analysis.

This clonotype was seen at least ten times. Its target antigen remains unknown. Base quality data are lacking; no much larger clone is found one base away. Receptor libraries were prepared by 5' RACE. TCRdb records Illumina HiSeq 2000 as the sequencer. A universal primer binding site was introduced by template switching, and a unique molecular identifier was present in the final cDNA, enabling accurate counting of TCR cDNA molecules. Specific primers in the conserved constant-segment region were used to synthesize first-strand cDNA for the TCR alpha and beta chains. Each cDNA library was double barcoded, with a SMART-Mk sample barcode plus Illumina barcodes, to control for contamination. TruSeq adapter sequences and Illumina sample barcodes were added in two successive PCR steps. The Illumina HiSeq platform was used with custom primers to sequence TCR alpha and beta cDNA libraries. The paper's processing steps were these. Raw reads were processed with MiGEC to extract unique molecular identifiers, and MiXCR was used to determine CDR3 positions. For each individual, recombination models were inferred using an EM algorithm with the repgenHMM and IGoR tools. The analysis of shared clonotypes was done with the tcR package in R, with sharing normalized by the product of cloneset sizes. Out-of-frame nonproductive sequences were analyzed to study raw recombination free of thymic and clonal selection effects. TCRdb reprocessed the public reads (quality trimming at Q25 with fastp, clone calling with MiXCR) and kept in-frame beta chains. One record per CDR3 amino acid sequence lists the most common genes and DNA. These V and J calls rely on TCRdb rather than the paper's analysis. This sample has fewer than 350,000 distinct CDR3 sequences in its table, and around 8.8% of those were observed once. 2.1% of the sample lies in the top ten.

Only healthy Caucasian donors were included. Three pairs of female monozygotic twins, all aged about 18 to 29 years, were included in the twin cohort. Miltenyi CD45RO+ enrichment and human naive T-cell isolation kits were used to isolate memory (CD45RO+) and naive T cells from PBMC. The CDR3 covers 16 residues, taking in both the cysteine and the phenylalanine. Only CDR3 DNA remains: 48 bases, in frame from the first base. Sequences DFQATT (CDR1) and SNEGSKA (CDR2) are obtained from the germline V gene (reference sequence). V is cut back by 3 bases and J by 1 base, with 8 bases in the junction unmatched. A further study also used this sample, focusing on yellow fever vaccine responses in identical twins. The second study's authors report: According to the authors, the vaccine-induced T cell response in identical twins seemed to be partly convergent and partly specific to each individual. Focusing on identical twins, the study followed the T cell clones that responded to the vaccine, and did so with precision.

This sequence uses TRBV20-1 and TRBJ2-2; a stretch of 7 junction bases matches TRBD2. This sequence was found in a woman aged 18-29 years in good health. The material sequenced was memory (CD45RO+) T cells sorted from blood. Interpreted using the paper, the cell subset or site label stands for: CD45RO+ enriched T cells. The CDR3 region: CSARPWTSRNTGELFF. DNA sequence: TGCAGTGCTAGGCCCTGGACTAGTCGGAACACCGGGGAGCTGTTTTTT.